In its sample, the clone carrying this T cell receptor beta chain was seen once. Antigen specificity is unknown. The PCR contained 60 Vbeta and 13 Jbeta primers. Assay used: immunoSEQ multiplex PCR; TCRdb lists only in-frame clones, some missing. The repertoire holds about 140,000 clones, with just under 80% as singletons. This record belongs to a study of cytomegalovirus exposure and HLA in healthy donors. Study-wide results and caveats: Analyzed later, most CMV-associated TCR beta chains appeared HLA-restricted. Later analysis identified a missense DCLRE1C variant that was linked to TCR beta V- and J-gene trimming. Immune exposure information available was restricted to CMV serostatus.

This CDR3 contains 15 residues. Germline-derived CDR1 and CDR2 are SGHVS and FQNEAQ. The sample consisted of PBMCs. This clonotype originated in a man younger than 40 in good health. This chain joins TRBV7-8 and TRBJ2-5; no reliable D call. The J call may be wrong; the DNA end is better matched by TRBJ2-7. The CDR3 region has the DNA TGTGCCAGCAGCTTAGCGGCAGGATCTTCCCACGAGCAGTACTTC. It codes for CASSLAAGSSHEQYF.